Given below is one T cell receptor beta chain in context. Its antigen remains unknown. Sequencing used immunoSEQ multiplex PCR; TCRdb keeps in-frame clones, though not all of them. Of roughly 44,000 clones in the sample, roughly 96% were seen once. These data belong to a study of T cell clonotyping in hematopoietic cell transplantation. Study-level results: Pathologically expanded recipient clonotypes increased progressively from day 30 to day 180 as diversity fell. Few recipient clonotypes overlapped donors; over 97% were de novo at given depth. Graft donor and pretransplant recipient Inverse Simpson Index values predicted broader posttransplant TCR diversity. Without cell sorting, CD4 versus CD8 contributions remain unresolved.

J lost 0 bases, V lost 6 bases, and 2 bases had no gene match. The CDR3 is made up of 14 amino acids. Sequencing was carried out using peripheral blood mononuclear cells. The chain links TRBV23-1 to TRBJ1-3; 7 bases align to TRBD1. TRBV23-1 falls under the ORF class, with uncertain function. This receptor was identified in a man aged 25-45 years in good health. Some clones in this sample may be carry-over from other donors' samples. CDR3 sequence: CASRQGRSGNTIYF. The CDR3 DNA is TGCGCCAGCAGACAGGGGCGCTCTGGAAACACCATATATTTT.